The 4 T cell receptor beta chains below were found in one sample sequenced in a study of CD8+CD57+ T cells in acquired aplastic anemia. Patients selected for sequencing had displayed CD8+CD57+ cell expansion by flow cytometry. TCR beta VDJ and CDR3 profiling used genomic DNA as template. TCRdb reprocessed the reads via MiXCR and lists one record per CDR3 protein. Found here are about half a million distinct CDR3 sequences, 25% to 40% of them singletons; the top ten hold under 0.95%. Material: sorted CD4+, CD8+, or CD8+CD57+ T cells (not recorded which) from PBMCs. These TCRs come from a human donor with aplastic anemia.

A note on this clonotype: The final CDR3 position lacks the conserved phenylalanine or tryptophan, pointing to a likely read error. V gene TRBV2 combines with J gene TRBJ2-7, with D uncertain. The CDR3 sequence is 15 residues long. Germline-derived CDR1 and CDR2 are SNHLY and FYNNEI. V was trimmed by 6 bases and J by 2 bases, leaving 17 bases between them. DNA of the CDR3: TGTGCCAGCAGGCCCCGTCCCTTCGGAGCCTACGAGCAGTACTCC. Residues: CASRPRPFGAYEQYS.

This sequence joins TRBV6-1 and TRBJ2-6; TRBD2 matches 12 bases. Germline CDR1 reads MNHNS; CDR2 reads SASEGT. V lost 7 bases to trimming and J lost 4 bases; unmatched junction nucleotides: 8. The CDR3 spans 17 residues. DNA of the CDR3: TGTGCCAGCACCGCGACTAGCGGGAGAGCCGGGGCCAACGTCCTGACTTTC. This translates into CASTATSGRAGANVLTF.

The CDR3 sequence is CATSNPGDETF. The CDR3 DNA reads as TGTGCCACCAGCAACCCCGGGGATGAGACCTTC. The V call is TRBV15, the J call TRBJ1-2; no reliable D call. The V end lost 4 bases, the J end lost 14 bases, and 14 bases lay between the germline ends. The CDR3 extends over 11 amino acids. Per germline, CDR1 LNHNV and CDR2 YYDKDF (reference sequence).

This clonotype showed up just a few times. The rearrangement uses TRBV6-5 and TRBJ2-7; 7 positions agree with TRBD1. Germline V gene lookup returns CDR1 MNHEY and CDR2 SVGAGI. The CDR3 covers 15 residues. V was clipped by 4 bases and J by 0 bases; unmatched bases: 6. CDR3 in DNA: TGTGCCAGCAGTTCCTCCGGGACAGTCTCCTACGAGCAGTACTTC. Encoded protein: CASSSSGTVSYEQYF.